The next 15 T cell receptor beta chains were all read from a single sample in a study of shared clonotypes between healthy human individuals. Measured with immunoSEQ multiplex PCR; TCRdb has only the in-frame clones, and not every one. This sample has roughly 2.5 million clones; more than 90% occur once, and the top ten carry more than 0.12%. The source material was naive CD4+ T cells sorted from blood. Subset in this sample: CD45RA+ positively selected. All receptors derive from a man between 18 and 35 years old in good health.

J is TRBJ2-1 and V is TRBV6-5; the match to TRBD2 covers 14 bases. Germline CDR1 and CDR2: MNHEY and SVGAGI. The J segment lost 9 bases and the V segment lost 9 bases, leaving 7 bases of the junction unmatched. CDR3 size: 14 residues. CDR3 nucleotide sequence: TGTGCCAGTTCGGGACTAGCGGGAGCGGGTGAGCAGTTCTTC. This translates into CASSGLAGAGEQFF.

Concerning this clone itself: This same CDR3 is encoded by further DNA sequences in the sample. The rearrangement links TRBV7-2 to TRBJ2-5, with no clear D. CDR3 size: 12 residues. Per the germline V gene, CDR1 is SGHTA and CDR2 is FQGNSA. V was cut by 3 bases and J by 2 bases, with 4 bases left in between. The CDR3 DNA follows: TGTGCCAGCAGCTTCGCTCAAGAGACCCAGTACTTC. Translating gives CASSFAQETQYF.

This clone came up a few times. The chain carries TRBV5-4 and TRBJ2-7; possible D gene TRBD1, 5 bases. Trimming cost V 3 bases and J 6 bases, with 16 bases left between them. The CDR3 totals 14 residues. Germline V gene lookup returns CDR1 SGHNT and CDR2 YYREEE (reference sequence). The CDR3 sequence is CASSSFAGPGEQYF. The DNA for the CDR3 is TGTGCCAGCAGCTCGTTTGCAGGGCCTGGCGAGCAGTACTTC.

The V call is TRBV4-2, the J call TRBJ2-7; D is possibly TRBD1 (5 bases). The germline V gene encodes CDR1 LGHNA and CDR2 YNFKEQ. Trimming took 4 bases from V and 3 from J, leaving 10 bases between them. This CDR3 region has 13 residues. The CDR3 DNA sequence: TGTGCCAGCAGCCGACAGCTATTCTACGAGCAGTACTTC. Translation: CASSRQLFYEQYF.

The rearrangement links TRBV15 to TRBJ1-2; D call uncertain. This CDR3 contains 16 residues. Germline values: CDR1 LNHNV, CDR2 YYDKDF (reference sequence). Trimming shortened V by 0 bases and J by 4 bases, and 15 bases separated the two germline ends. The DNA for the CDR3 is TGTGCCACCAGCAGAGATCGGGCAGGCGGATCCTATGGCTACACCTTC. Protein: CATSRDRAGGSYGYTF.

The chain joins TRBV5-6 to TRBJ2-7; 7 bases fit TRBD2. CDR1 and CDR2 from the germline V gene are SGHDT and YYEEEE. This CDR3 has 15 residues. Trimming removed 6 bases from V and 2 bases from J; junction bases left unmatched: 11. The chain's CDR3 is CASTLGGVTTYEQYF. The CDR3 DNA sequence: TGTGCCAGCACCCTGGGGGGGGTTACTACCTACGAGCAGTACTTC. Supplemented by reference TRBV5-6 and TRBJ2-7, the full variable domain reads DAGVTQSPTHLIKTRGQQVTLRCSPKSGHDTVSWYQQALGQGPQFIFQYYEEEERQRGNFPDRFSGHQFPNYSSELNVNALLLGDSALYLCASTLGGVTTYEQYFGPGTRLTVT.

The rearrangement links TRBV5-1 to TRBJ1-4, with D maybe TRBD1 (5 bases). V was pared by 0 bases and J by 5 bases, with 14 bases between. The CDR3 spans 16 residues. CDR1 is SGHRS, CDR2 YFSETQ, per germline. As DNA, the CDR3 is TGCGCCAGCAGCTTGGTGTTTCCGGGACGGAATGAAAAACTGTTTTTT. Translated, it gives CASSLVFPGRNEKLFF.

V usage is TRBV5-8 and J usage is TRBJ2-1, with D hard to call. The CDR3 runs to 16 residues. Germline CDR1 reads SGHTS; CDR2 reads YDEGEE. V was trimmed by 0 bases and J by 0 bases, leaving 10 bases between them. The CDR3 DNA is TGTGCCAGCAGCTTGGGACTGTCTAGCTCCTACAATGAGCAGTTCTTC. This codes for CASSLGLSSSYNEQFF.

The sample holds a few counts of this clone. This CDR3 is also generated by other DNA sequences in the sample. The chain recombines TRBV5-1 with TRBJ1-1; D ambiguous. CDR1 is SGHRS and CDR2 is YFSETQ in the germline V gene. V lost 3 bases and J 1 base, leaving 4 bases between the germline ends. This CDR3 comprises 12 residues. CDR3 nucleotide sequence: TGCGCCAGCAGCTCCCAGAACACTGAAGCTTTCTTT. Translation gives CASSSQNTEAFF.

The chain links TRBV28 to TRBJ2-7; TRBD1 aligns across 8 bases. Losses at the gene ends were 6 bases for V and 2 bases for J; bases not matched to a gene: 9. Germline values: CDR1 MDHEN, CDR2 SYDVKM. This CDR3 region has 15 residues. CDR3 DNA: TGTGCCAGCAGCAACCGACAGGGGCCTCCCTACGAGCAGTACTTC. This encodes CASSNRQGPPYEQYF.

The chain carries TRBV7-3 and TRBJ2-1; a weak D match, TRBD2 (5 bases). Trimming removed 6 bases at V and 8 bases at J, with 11 bases between. Per the germline V gene, CDR1 is SGHTA and CDR2 is FQGTGA. CDR3 length: 12 residues. Here the CDR3 DNA reads TGTGCCAGCAGGGATGAGGGAGATGAGCAGTTCTTC. It specifies CASRDEGDEQFF.

With regard to this clone: A junction end diverges from the germline sequence, so it may reflect a read error. The gene calls are TRBV6-5 and TRBJ2-7; 9 nucleotides align to TRBD1. Germline V gene data show CDR1 as MNHEY and CDR2 as SVGAGI. The CDR3 is 15 amino acids. CDR3 nucleotide sequence: TGTGCCAGCAGACCATATACAGGGGGCTCCTTCGAGCAGTACTTC. Translating it yields CASRPYTGGSFEQYF.

V gene TRBV29-1 combines with J gene TRBJ2-3; D might be TRBD2 (5 bases). Trimming removed 7 bases at V and 0 bases at J, with 14 bases between. This CDR3 has 14 residues. CDR1 is SQVTM and CDR2 is ANQGSEA in the germline V gene. The CDR3 protein is CSAEGLISTDTQYF. The CDR3 nucleotides are TGCAGCGCCGAGGGCCTAATTAGCACAGATACGCAGTATTTT.

This clone was found a few times. This chain connects TRBV9 to TRBJ1-6, with D uncertain. The germline V gene has CDR1 SGDLS and CDR2 YYNGEE. The CDR3 runs 14 residues. The V end was cut by 0 bases, the J end by 8 bases, with 9 bases between. This chain's CDR3 is CASSVADEHSPLHF. CDR3 nucleotide sequence: TGTGCCAGCAGCGTAGCGGACGAACATTCACCCCTCCACTTT.

This clone has only one observation. The chain is built from TRBV5-4 and TRBJ2-3; 12 nucleotides align to TRBD2. Germline loops: CDR1 SGHNT, CDR2 YYREEE (reference sequence). This CDR3 spans 17 amino acids. The junction had 8 bases not matched to a gene; V was cut back by 4 bases and J by 2 bases. CDR3 amino acids: CASSLGGLAGHTDTQYF. The CDR3 DNA is TGTGCCAGCAGCCTAGGCGGACTAGCGGGGCACACAGATACGCAGTATTTT.